The entry below gives a single T cell receptor beta chain sequence along with its context. Its target is not known. This sample is drawn from a study of cytomegalovirus exposure and HLA in healthy donors. Study outcomes and limitations: Three chains linked to CMV were shown in vitro to be specific for CMV antigens.

Measured with immunoSEQ multiplex PCR; TCRdb has only the in-frame clones, and not every one. The sample consists of around 260,000 clones, about 90% of them appearing once. Trimming cost V 5 bases and J 3 bases; bases outside gene matches: 5. Germline V gene data show CDR1 as PRHDT and CDR2 as FYEKMQ (reference sequence). The CDR3 length is 15 residues. The receptor's source is a woman under 40 in good health and CMV-seronegative. The sample was PBMCs. The genes are TRBV13 and TRBJ2-3, with 10 bases fitting TRBD2. CDR3 region: CASSTEREGTDTQYF. The DNA for the CDR3 is TGTGCCAGCAGCACCGAGCGGGAGGGTACAGATACGCAGTATTTT.